These 17 T cell receptor beta chains originate from one sample sequenced in a study of shared clonotypes between healthy human individuals. This table comes from immunoSEQ multiplex PCR, and its TCRdb copy is limited to in-frame clones, with some not included. Among about 1.1 million clones listed, 60% to 85% were seen once. Sequencing was carried out using memory CD4+ T cells from PBMCs. As to subset: CD45RA-negative fraction. The origin of the receptors is a man between 18 and 29 years old in good health. Some clones in this sample may be carry-over from other donors' samples.

The chain employs TRBV2 and TRBJ1-5; a possible D gene is TRBD1 (6 bases). Germline V gene sequence: CDR1 SNHLY, CDR2 FYNNEI. CDR3 length: 14 amino acids. The V end lost 5 bases, the J end lost 3 bases, and 11 bases lay between the germline ends. DNA of the CDR3: TGTGCCAGCAGTCGGGGACAAACCAATCAGCCCCAGCATTTT. The encoded protein is CASSRGQTNQPQHF.

The chain links TRBV19 to TRBJ2-5; no firm D call. Trimming stripped 5 bases from V and 1 base from J, with 11 bases between. This CDR3 comprises 14 residues. Germline CDR1 LNHDA, CDR2 SQIVND (reference sequence). CDR3 DNA sequence: TGTGCCAGTAGTCGAGATACCACCCAAGAGACCCAGTACTTC. This encodes CASSRDTTQETQYF.

The chain carries TRBV5-1 and TRBJ1-1, with 8 bases lining up with TRBD1. The V gene's germline CDR1 is SGHRS and CDR2 YFSETQ. Trimming took 4 bases from V and 1 from J; bases not matched to a gene: 3. This CDR3 contains 14 residues. The CDR3 region is CASSQDRANTEAFF. CDR3 DNA sequence: TGCGCCAGCAGCCAGGACAGGGCGAACACTGAAGCTTTCTTT.

The V and J genes are TRBV6-1 and TRBJ2-4, with D perhaps TRBD2 (5 bases). Germline V CDR1 and CDR2: MNHNS, SASEGT. CDR3 length: 16 residues. Trimming took 1 base from V and 0 from J, leaving 10 bases between them. As DNA, the CDR3 is TGTGCCAGCAGTGAAGGGCTAGGACTAGCCAAAAACATTCAGTACTTC. Amino acid sequence: CASSEGLGLAKNIQYF.

Of note for this clone: A much larger clone is a single base away; this may be a read error. Other DNA sequences within the sample encode an identical CDR3. This chain joins TRBV2 and TRBJ2-7; TRBD1 or TRBD2 may be the D gene (6 bases each). The CDR3 totals 16 residues. Germline V CDR1 and CDR2: SNHLY, FYNNEI. This chain's CDR3 is CASRQIGGSNSYEQYF. CDR3 in DNA: TGTGCCAGCAGGCAAATAGGGGGGAGCAACTCCTACGAGCAGTACTTT. The whole variable domain, filled in from reference TRBV2 and TRBJ2-7, reads EPEVTQTPSHQVTQMGQEVILRCVPISNHLYFYWYRQILGQKVEFLVSFYNNEISEKSEIFDDQFSVERPDGSNFTLKIRSTKLEDSAMYFCASRQIGGSNSYEQYFGPGTRLTVT.

The rearrangement joins TRBV28 to TRBJ2-7, with 7 bases identical to TRBD1. The CDR3 spans 16 residues. The ends lost 5 bases at V and 1 base at J; junction bases unmatched: 11. Per the germline V gene, CDR1 is MDHEN and CDR2 is SYDVKM. The CDR3 DNA sequence: TGTGCCAGCAGTCTCCGGGACAGTTCTTATTCCTACGAGCAGTACTTC. It translates to CASSLRDSSYSYEQYF.

The genes are TRBV7-3 and TRBJ2-3; perhaps TRBD1 as D (5 bases). The germline V and J ends were trimmed by 5 bases and 4 bases, with 13 bases remaining between them. The CDR3 covers 14 residues. The germline gives CDR1 SGHTA, CDR2 FQGTGA. In DNA, the CDR3 is TGTGCCAGCAGCACAACGGCAGGGTCAGATACGCAGTATTTT. This gives the protein CASSTTAGSDTQYF.

This chain uses TRBV11-2 with TRBJ2-1; 10 bases fit TRBD1. Germline assignment: CDR1 SGHAT and CDR2 FQNNGV. This CDR3 has 17 amino acids. The ends lost 1 base at V and 15 bases at J; junction bases unmatched: 18. CDR3 nucleotides: TGTGCCAGCAGCTTAGGTCTCTCCGGGGACAGGGGCCCTGAGGGGTTCTTC. Protein: CASSLGLSGDRGPEGFF.

This chain uses TRBV14 with TRBJ1-1, with a tentative D call TRBD1 (6 bases). V lost 0 bases, J lost 8 bases, and 19 bases lay in between. The CDR3 covers 16 residues. Germline V lookup: CDR1 SGHDN, CDR2 FVKESK. The CDR3 sequence is CASSQDGGGRIREAFF. For the CDR3, the DNA is TGTGCCAGCAGCCAAGATGGCGGGGGGCGCATCCGAGAAGCTTTCTTT.

A remark on this clone: Other DNA sequences in this sample translate to the same CDR3. The chain has TRBV5-4 and TRBJ2-5, with D unclear. The CDR3 consists of 13 residues. V gave up 0 bases and J gave up 2 bases, with 5 bases separating them. Germline-derived CDR1 and CDR2 are SGHNT and YYREEE (reference sequence). The CDR3 nucleotides read TGTGCCAGCAGCTTGGCTCTGCAAGAGACCCAGTACTTC. Its translation: CASSLALQETQYF.

V is TRBV5-1 and J is TRBJ1-4, with TRBD1 as a possible D gene (5 bases). The CDR3 loop spans 15 amino acids. V gave up 1 base and J gave up 8 bases, with 15 bases separating them. In germline, CDR1 is SGHRS, CDR2 YFSETQ. DNA for the CDR3: TGCGCCAGCAGCTTGTCCGCGGGGCAGCGGGAAAAACTGTTTTTT. It specifies CASSLSAGQREKLFF.

The V call is TRBV7-2, the J call TRBJ2-7; perhaps D is TRBD1 or TRBD2 (5 bases each). The V gene's germline CDR1 is SGHTA and CDR2 FQGNSA. The V gene lost 5 bases and the J gene lost 2 bases, with 19 bases spanning the gap. This CDR3 is 16 amino acids long. CDR3 region: CASSPRWGSSTYEQYF. CDR3 nucleotide sequence: TGTGCCAGCAGCCCGAGGTGGGGGTCATCTACCTACGAGCAGTACTTC.

The chain joins TRBV7-8 to TRBJ2-3, with a weak D call TRBD2 (6 bases). The CDR3 has 16 residues. The germline V gene encodes CDR1 SGHVS and CDR2 FQNEAQ. Trimming removed 4 bases from V and 0 bases from J, with 14 bases in between. CDR3 coding DNA: TGTGCCAGCAGCTCCCGGGCGGCGGGAAGCACAGATACGCAGTATTTT. Protein product: CASSSRAAGSTDTQYF.

This chain joins TRBV6-6 and TRBJ1-5; 7 bases line up with TRBD1. With V trimmed by 7 bases and J by 0 bases, 9 bases remained unmatched. The CDR3 length is 16 residues. Per germline, CDR1 MNHNY and CDR2 SVGAGI (reference sequence). CDR3 loop: CASTGDRRYSNQPQHF. Written as DNA, the CDR3 is TGTGCCAGCACCGGGGACAGACGATATAGCAATCAGCCCCAGCATTTT.

The V call is TRBV12-5, the J call TRBJ2-5, with D tentatively TRBD2 (5 bases). Germline CDR1 reads LGHNT; CDR2 reads FRNRAP. The CDR3 spans 12 residues. V gave up 7 bases and J gave up 2 bases, with 8 bases separating them. The CDR3 protein is CASAEGQETQYF. The CDR3 DNA follows: TGTGCTAGTGCTGAGGGTCAAGAGACCCAGTACTTC.

As DNA, the CDR3 is TGTGCCAGCAGCTTTGACAGTTCACAGCCCCAGCATTTT. This sequence encodes CASSFDSSQPQHF. The rearrangement joins TRBV7-9 to TRBJ1-5; the D gene is possibly TRBD1 (5 bases). This CDR3 is built from 13 residues. The V and J ends lost 3 bases and 7 bases respectively, with 10 bases between them. The germline V gene has CDR1 SEHNR and CDR2 FQNEAQ (reference sequence).

The rearrangement joins TRBV15 to TRBJ1-5; no clear D. Per the germline V gene, CDR1 is LNHNV and CDR2 is YYDKDF (reference sequence). Trimming removed 1 base at V and 2 bases at J, with 9 bases between. CDR3 length: 15 amino acids. Here the CDR3 DNA reads TGTGCCACCAGCAGAGTTAGGGTGCGCAATCAGCCCCAGCATTTT. Amino acids: CATSRVRVRNQPQHF.